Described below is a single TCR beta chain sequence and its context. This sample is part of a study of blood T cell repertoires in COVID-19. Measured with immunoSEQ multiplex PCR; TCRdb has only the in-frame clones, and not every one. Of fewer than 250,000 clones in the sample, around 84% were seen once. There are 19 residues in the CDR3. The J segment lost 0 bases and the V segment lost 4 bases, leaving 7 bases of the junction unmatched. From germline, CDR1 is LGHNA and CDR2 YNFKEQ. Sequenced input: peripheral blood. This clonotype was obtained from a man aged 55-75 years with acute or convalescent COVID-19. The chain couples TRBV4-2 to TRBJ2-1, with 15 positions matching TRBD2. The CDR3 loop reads CASSPGLAGGGVSYNEQFF. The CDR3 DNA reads TGTGCCAGCAGCCCCGGACTAGCGGGGGGGGGTGTCTCCTACAATGAGCAGTTCTTC.